This record looks at one T cell receptor (beta chain) sequence and its context. The antigen remains undetermined. CD45RO-negative CD8 cells positively selected for CCR7 made up the naive population, which excluded terminally differentiated effector memory CD45RA+ cells. Participating donors were healthy, HIV-negative adults free of recent acute infections or vaccinations. The data were taken from a study of shared clonotypes between healthy human individuals. Looking at the study overall: Three CD4 naive, three CD4 memory, two CD8 naive and one CD8 memory plate were used per donor.

In the study's own analysis: ImmunoSEQ gave junction-only sequences without quality scores, so filtering differed. Measured with immunoSEQ multiplex PCR; TCRdb has only the in-frame clones, and not every one. The V and J calls and the clone size are those of that table, but D and trimming were determined from the DNA. The sample shows fewer than 1 million clones, about 97% of them seen only once. The CDR3 has 16 residues. Germline loops: CDR1 MNHEY, CDR2 SMNVEV (reference sequence). V lost 5 bases and J lost 0; bases outside the gene matches: 6. Study-wide points: Naive CD4 clonotype sharing across several donors was about 5%.

Source material: naive CD8+ T cells sorted from blood. This receptor was taken from a young man in good health. The chain has TRBV27 and TRBJ2-1, with 8 bases lining up with TRBD2. CDR3 sequence (DNA): TGTGCCAGCAGTATCCGACTAGCGCACTCCTACAATGAGCAGTTCTTC. Translation: CASSIRLAHSYNEQFF.